This T cell receptor beta chain was captured by sequencing in a study of OX40 agonist ivuxolimab in advanced cancers. With respect to the entire study: Ivuxolimab, which targeted the costimulatory receptor OX40 (CD134), was an agonistic, fully human IgG2 monoclonal antibody. Three dose-escalation patients achieved partial responses, one with hepatocellular carcinoma and two with cutaneous melanoma. The dose-escalation cohort was approximately 83% male with a mean age of approximately 60 years, ranging from roughly 23 to 90. The purpose of peripheral TCRbeta sequencing was to test whether ivuxolimab changed TCR sequence diversity and led to clonal T-cell expansion. Patients were allowed to have had prior anti-PD-1, anti-PD-L1 or anti-CTLA-4 therapy, and approximately 41% of the dose-escalation patients had previously received checkpoint inhibitors. The paper covers the monotherapy dose-escalation part of the phase I ivuxolimab trial, which included N = 52 patients. Of the roughly 52 dose-escalation patients, hepatocellular carcinoma was present in around 19, melanoma in approximately 15, renal cell carcinoma in 9 and head and neck cancer in 9. Intravenous ivuxolimab was administered to patients every 2 weeks at six dose levels: 0.01, 0.1, 0.3, 1.5, 3 and 10 mg/kg. Here is what the overall study found, with its caveats: Which antigens the clonally expanded peripheral T cells were specific for was not determined. Clonal expansion of both CD4+ and CD8+ blood T cells was observed from baseline to week 6 at doses 0.1 to 3.0 mg/kg. On average, CD8+ T cells showed more expanded clones than CD4+ T cells after ivuxolimab. In the 0.1-3.0 mg/kg groups, partial responders were among the patients with the lowest normalized peripheral clonal expansion, particularly in CD8+ T cells. Low levels of normalized T-cell clonal expansion were also seen in some nonresponding patients.

Cut back by 3 bases and 2 bases, the V and J ends lie 15 bases apart. The CDR3 holds 15 amino acids from the cysteine to the phenylalanine. Only the CDR3 region is kept as DNA, spanning 45 bases read in frame from base 1. Based on the germline V gene (reference sequence), the CDR1 and CDR2 sequences are GTSNPN and SVGIG. Genomic DNA was extracted from sorted cells for sequencing of the TCRbeta CDR3 region. The immunoSEQ Assay was used for sequencing of TCRbeta CDR3 regions. TCRdb took over this immuneACCESS table, retaining in-frame rearrangements with V and J assigned. Such tables are incomplete; in checked studies, under half of the missing clones stem from an unresolved V gene, and the remainder is unexplained. Within this sample are around 100,000 clones, with just over 90% of them counted one time only. Jointly, the top ten make up more than 0.25% of the sample. Patients with autoimmune disease history or receiving systemic immunosuppression were excluded from the trial. Peripheral blood for TCR sequencing was collected from all dose cohorts at baseline, on cycle 4 day 1, and on cycle 7 day 1. Samples were obtained from an open-label, multicenter, first-in-human phase I dose-escalation trial of ivuxolimab. The trial enrolled adults with locally advanced or metastatic head and neck squamous cell, hepatocellular, melanoma or renal cell carcinoma. Before TCR sequencing, CD4+ and CD8+ T cells were separately sorted from peripheral blood.

Remarks on this clone: Its antigen remains unidentified. The record has no base qualities; no much larger clone is one base away.

Sequencing used CD4+ or CD8+ T cells sorted from blood, obtained in a trial of the OX40 agonist ivuxolimab. This clonotype was sampled from an adult with an advanced solid tumor such as melanoma, head and neck, liver or kidney cancer. Recombination joined TRBV30 with TRBJ2-3; the D segment could be TRBD2, given 5 matching bases. The CDR3 sequence is CAWREVLYHTDTQYF. The DNA sequence reads TGTGCCTGGAGGGAGGTACTGTACCACACAGATACGCAGTATTTT.